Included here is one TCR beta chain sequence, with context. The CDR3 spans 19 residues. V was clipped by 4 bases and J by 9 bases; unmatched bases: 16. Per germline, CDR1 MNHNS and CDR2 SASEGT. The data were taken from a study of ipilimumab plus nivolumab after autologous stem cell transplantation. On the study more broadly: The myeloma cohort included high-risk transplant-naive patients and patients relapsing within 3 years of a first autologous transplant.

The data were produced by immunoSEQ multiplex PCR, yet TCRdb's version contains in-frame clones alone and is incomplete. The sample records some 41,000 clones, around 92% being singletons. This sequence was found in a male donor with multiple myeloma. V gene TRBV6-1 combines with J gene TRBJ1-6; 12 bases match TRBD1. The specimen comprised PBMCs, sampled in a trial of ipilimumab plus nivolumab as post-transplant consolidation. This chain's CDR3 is CASSARDRGLVEGGSPLHF. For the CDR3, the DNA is TGTGCCAGCAGTGCCCGGGACAGGGGGCTCGTAGAGGGAGGTTCACCCCTCCACTTT.